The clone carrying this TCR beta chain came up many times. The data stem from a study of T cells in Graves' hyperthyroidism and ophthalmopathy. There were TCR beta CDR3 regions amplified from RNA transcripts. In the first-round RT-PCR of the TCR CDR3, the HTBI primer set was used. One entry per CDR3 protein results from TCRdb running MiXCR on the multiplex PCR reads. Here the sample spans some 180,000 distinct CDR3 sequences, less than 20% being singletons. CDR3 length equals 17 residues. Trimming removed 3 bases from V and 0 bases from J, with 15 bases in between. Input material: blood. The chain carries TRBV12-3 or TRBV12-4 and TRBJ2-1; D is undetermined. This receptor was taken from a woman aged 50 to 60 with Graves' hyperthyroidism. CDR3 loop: CASSFWALSSSYNEQFF. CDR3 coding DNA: TGTGCCAGCAGTTTCTGGGCCCTCTCGAGCTCCTACAATGAGCAGTTCTTC.